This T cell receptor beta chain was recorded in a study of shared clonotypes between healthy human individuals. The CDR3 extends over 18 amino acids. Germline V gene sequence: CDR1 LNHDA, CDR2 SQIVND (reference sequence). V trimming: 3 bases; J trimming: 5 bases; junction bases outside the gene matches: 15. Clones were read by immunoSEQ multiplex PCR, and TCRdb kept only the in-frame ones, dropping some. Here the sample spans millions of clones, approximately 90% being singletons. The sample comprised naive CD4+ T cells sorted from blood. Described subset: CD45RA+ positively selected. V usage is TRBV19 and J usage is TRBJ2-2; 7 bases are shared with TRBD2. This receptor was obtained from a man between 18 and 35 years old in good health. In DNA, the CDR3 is TGTGCCAGTAGTATTGGCACTAGCGCGTTTGCGAGGACCGGGGAGCTGTTTTTT. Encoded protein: CASSIGTSAFARTGELFF.